Following are 21 T cell receptor beta chains from one sample sequenced in a study of OX40 agonist ivuxolimab in advanced cancers. Profiled with immunoSEQ multiplex PCR; TCRdb holds only in-frame clones, not every one. The repertoire holds around 50,000 clones, with 75% to 85% as singletons. The source material was CD4+ or CD8+ T cells sorted from blood, sampled in a trial of the OX40 agonist ivuxolimab. These receptors came from an adult with an advanced solid tumor such as melanoma, head and neck, liver or kidney cancer.

This sequence joins TRBV18 and TRBJ1-1, with D hard to call. This CDR3 comprises 15 residues. CDR1 is KGHSH and CDR2 is LQKENI in the germline V gene. Trimming shortened V by 1 base and J by 3 bases, and 12 bases separated the two germline ends. The CDR3 is CASSPLGNGDTEAFF. CDR3 in DNA: TGTGCCAGCTCACCACTTGGGAATGGGGACACTGAAGCTTTCTTT.

The V gene is TRBV5-6, the J gene TRBJ2-5, with 14 bases identical to TRBD2. Looked up from germline, CDR1 is SGHDT and CDR2 is YYEEEE. This CDR3 is built from 16 residues. The ends lost 5 bases at V and 2 bases at J; junction bases unmatched: 5. The CDR3 region has the DNA TGTGCCAGCAGGGGGGGACTAGCGGGAGTGCAAGAGACCCAGTACTTC. This gives the protein CASRGGLAGVQETQYF.

The chain has TRBV7-8 and TRBJ1-6; 7 bases line up with TRBD1. Trimming removed 5 bases from V and 7 bases from J; junction bases left unmatched: 11. The CDR3 has 16 amino acids. Looked up from germline, CDR1 is SGHVS and CDR2 is FQNEAQ. The CDR3 DNA reads as TGTGCCAGCAGCCCAACCGGCGGCAGGGGGAATTCACCCCTCCACTTT. Protein sequence: CASSPTGGRGNSPLHF.

The chain joins TRBV19 to TRBJ2-5, with TRBD1 matching over 7 bases. The V gene end was trimmed by 1 base and the J gene end by 4 bases; junction bases not matched to a gene: 3. Per germline, CDR1 LNHDA and CDR2 SQIVND (reference sequence). The CDR3 spans 14 residues. The chain's CDR3 is CASSIVGQTETQYF. The CDR3 DNA reads as TGTGCCAGTAGTATAGTGGGACAGACAGAGACCCAGTACTTC.

The table lists this clone with a count of one. The gene calls are TRBV7-2 and TRBJ2-7; D perhaps matches TRBD1 (5 bases). Trimming shortened V by 1 base and J by 0 bases, and 13 bases separated the two germline ends. The CDR3 is made up of 16 amino acids. In germline, CDR1 is SGHTA, CDR2 FQGNSA. CDR3 loop: CASSLEGRKSSYEQYF. CDR3 DNA sequence: TGTGCCAGCAGCTTAGAGGGGCGGAAGAGCTCCTACGAGCAGTACTTC.

The chain couples TRBV15 to TRBJ2-3, with D possibly called TRBD1 or TRBD2 (5 bases each). The germline CDR1 and CDR2 sequences are LNHNV and YYDKDF (reference sequence). V dropped 0 bases and J dropped 5 bases, with 24 bases sitting between them. This CDR3 region has 19 residues. The CDR3 sequence is CATSRDRADRFGALDTQYF. Here the CDR3 DNA reads TGTGCCACCAGCAGAGACCGGGCGGATCGATTCGGGGCGTTAGATACGCAGTATTTT.

The rearrangement uses TRBV5-5 and TRBJ2-1; perhaps TRBD2 as D (5 bases). V shed 0 bases and J shed 10 bases, with 11 bases lying between them. Germline V gene sequence: CDR1 SGHKS, CDR2 YYEKEE (reference sequence). The CDR3 length is 13 residues. CDR3 nucleotide sequence: TGTGCCAGCAGCTTGGTCCCGACTACGGAGCAGTTCTTC. It codes for CASSLVPTTEQFF.

Turning to this clone: Other nucleotide sequences from this sample produce the same CDR3. The chain carries TRBV2 and TRBJ2-7; 11 nucleotides align to TRBD2. This CDR3 is 15 amino acids long. Trimming removed 2 bases from V and 2 bases from J; junction bases left unmatched: 2. Germline assignment: CDR1 SNHLY and CDR2 FYNNEI. In DNA, the CDR3 is TGTGCCAGCAGTGAACTAGCGGGAGGCCCCTACGAGCAGTACTTC. Its translation is CASSELAGGPYEQYF.

This chain uses TRBV6-1 with TRBJ1-1; TRBD1 is a possible D gene (6 bases). CDR1 MNHNS and CDR2 SASEGT come from the germline V gene. The length of the CDR3 is 13 residues. V lost 2 bases, J lost 10 bases, and 14 bases lay in between. The chain's CDR3 is CASSELQGQGAFF. CDR3 sequence (DNA): TGTGCCAGCAGTGAATTGCAGGGGCAAGGAGCTTTCTTT.

In this sample, this clone turned up once. The chain is built from TRBV19 and TRBJ1-1; 8 bases are a match to TRBD1. Trimming took 6 bases from V and 4 from J; bases not matched to a gene: 7. The CDR3 has 14 residues. Germline CDR1 LNHDA, CDR2 SQIVND (reference sequence). CDR3 sequence (DNA): TGTGCCAGTAGATCAAGACAGGGGAGCACTGAAGCTTTCTTT. Protein: CASRSRQGSTEAFF.

This rearrangement joins TRBV5-5 to TRBJ1-1; 7 positions agree with TRBD1. The CDR3 contains 14 residues. With 4 bases clipped from V and 11 bases from J, the junction kept 14 bases outside the gene matches. CDR1 is SGHKS, CDR2 YYEKEE, per germline (reference sequence). CDR3 coding DNA: TGTGCCAGCAGCCGGTTGACCGGGACAGAGAGGGCTTTCTTT. It is translated as CASSRLTGTERAFF.

The chain is built from TRBV5-1 and TRBJ2-2; TRBD1 aligns across 7 bases. V shed 6 bases, J shed 5 bases, and the junction held 10 bases outside the gene matches. The germline gives CDR1 SGHRS, CDR2 YFSETQ. The length of the CDR3 is 15 residues. The CDR3 loop reads CASKPDRDRTGELFF. The CDR3 nucleotides are TGCGCCAGCAAACCCGACAGGGATCGGACCGGGGAGCTGTTTTTT.

This chain uses TRBV11-2 with TRBJ2-2; perhaps D is TRBD1 or TRBD2 (5 bases each). V lost 5 bases to trimming and J lost 0 bases, with 13 bases between them. This CDR3 comprises 16 residues. Germline V lookup: CDR1 SGHAT, CDR2 FQNNGV. CDR3 sequence (DNA): TGTGCCAGCAGCCACCTAAGAGGGGCGAACACCGGGGAGCTGTTTTTT. Protein: CASSHLRGANTGELFF.

This clone is categorized as medium-sized. For the CDR3, the DNA is TGTGCCAGCAGTCGACAGATGAACACTGAAGCTTTCTTT. Encoded protein: CASSRQMNTEAFF. J is TRBJ1-1 and V is TRBV14; maybe TRBD1 (5 bases). Trimming stripped 6 bases from V and 0 bases from J, with 8 bases between. CDR1 is SGHDN, CDR2 FVKESK, per germline. CDR3 length equals 13 residues.

The gene calls are TRBV5-1 and TRBJ2-4; 12 nucleotides align to TRBD2. CDR1 is SGHRS and CDR2 is YFSETQ in the germline V gene. The CDR3 has 19 residues. V dropped 4 bases and J dropped 4; count of bases not matched to a gene: 15. The CDR3 protein is CASSSLTSGRSPSKNIQYF. The CDR3 coding sequence is TGCGCCAGCAGCAGCTTAACTAGCGGGAGGTCTCCGAGTAAAAACATTCAGTACTTC.

The chain recombines TRBV29-1 with TRBJ1-2, with 8 nucleotides matching TRBD1. The V segment lost 6 bases and the J segment 8 bases; nucleotides outside the gene matches: 14. The CDR3 consists of 14 residues. Germline loops: CDR1 SQVTM, CDR2 ANQGSEA. CDR3 in DNA: TGCAGCGTGACCGGAGGCAGGGGGCTGCAGGGCTACACCTTC. Translation: CSVTGGRGLQGYTF.

The chain couples TRBV7-9 to TRBJ2-2; D assignment may be TRBD1 or TRBD2 (5 bases each). CDR3 size: 16 residues. The germline gives CDR1 SEHNR, CDR2 FQNEAQ (reference sequence). V lost 1 base to trimming and J lost 1 base, with 10 bases between them. The CDR3 sequence is CASSLGKGRNTGELFF. CDR3 bases: TGTGCCAGCAGCTTAGGGAAGGGACGGAACACCGGGGAGCTGTTTTTT.

This sequence joins TRBV5-4 and TRBJ2-3; 10 bases match TRBD2. With V trimmed by 4 bases and J by 4 bases, 6 bases remained unmatched. Germline V gives CDR1 SGHNT, CDR2 YYREEE (reference sequence). The CDR3 runs to 15 residues. Here the CDR3 DNA reads TGTGCCAGCAGCGTCCCGACTAGCGGGCCAGATACGCAGTATTTT. It is translated as CASSVPTSGPDTQYF.

This clone occurred once. J is TRBJ2-1 and V is TRBV15; TRBD1 might be the D (6 bases). The germline gives CDR1 LNHNV, CDR2 YYDKDF (reference sequence). This CDR3 spans 15 amino acids. V shed 8 bases and J shed 4 bases, with 18 bases lying between them. The CDR3 spells CATARRGQTYNEQFF. The DNA for the CDR3 is TGTGCCACCGCGCGGCGAGGACAGACTTACAATGAGCAGTTCTTC.

This clone occurred many times. CDR3 DNA sequence: TGTGCCTGGAGTGTACGGGGGCTGGGTGGAAACACCATATATTTT. Its protein product is CAWSVRGLGGNTIYF. This chain links TRBV30 with TRBJ1-3; TRBD1 is a possible D gene (6 bases). This CDR3 has 15 amino acids. Germline V gene sequence: CDR1 GTSNPN, CDR2 SVGIG (reference sequence). Deletions cut 0 bases from V and 3 bases from J, with 12 bases between.

The chain uses TRBV2 and TRBJ1-6, with D hard to call. The CDR3 consists of 13 residues. V dropped 6 bases and J dropped 5 bases, with 8 bases sitting between them. Germline CDR1 SNHLY, CDR2 FYNNEI. CDR3 in DNA: TGTGCCAGCAGGGTGGGGAATAATTCACCCCTCCACTTT. Its protein product is CASRVGNNSPLHF.